The rows below give T cell receptor beta chains drawn from one sample of a study of technical replicates of blood from several donors. The assay was immunoSEQ multiplex PCR, and TCRdb's table has in-frame clones only and misses some. The sample comprises approximately 73,000 clones, about nine tenths of which are singletons, and around 0.42% rests with the top ten. The specimen sequenced was T cells isolated from PBMCs. The receptor set was obtained from a human donor in good health. The CDR3 runs from the conserved cysteine through the conserved F or W. The D gene is left open where the match is weak. Clone size is stated in some rows and not others, as once, few, many or a class when expanded.

CDR3 DNA: TGTGCCAGCACCTTTCTAGCGGGACCTTTCTACGAGCAGTACTTC
CDR3 protein: CASTFLAGPFYEQYF
J gene: TRBJ2-7
V gene: TRBV6-6
clone size: NA
D gene: TRBD2

CDR3 DNA: TGTGCCAGCAGTTGGGACAGGGAGGTTGGGAATGAGCAGTTCTTC
CDR3 protein: CASSWDREVGNEQFF
J gene: TRBJ2-1
V gene: TRBV28
clone size: once
D gene: TRBD1

CDR3 DNA: TGTGCCAGCTCACCTACCAACAGGGCAACTAATGAAAAACTGTTTTTT
CDR3 protein: CASSPTNRATNEKLFF
J gene: TRBJ1-4
V gene: TRBV18
clone size: NA
D gene: NA

CDR3 DNA: TGTGCCAGCAGTCCTCTCTATGGCTACACCTTC
CDR3 protein: CASSPLYGYTF
J gene: TRBJ1-2
V gene: TRBV6-6
clone size: NA
D gene: NA

CDR3 DNA: TGTGCCAGCAGTTCTCGAGCTGGCGGTGAGCAGTTCTTC
CDR3 protein: CASSSRAGGEQFF
J gene: TRBJ2-1
V gene: TRBV6-5
clone size: NA
D gene: NA

CDR3 DNA: TGTGCCAGTAGTTATAATGCCCCCTCAGCGGGCTTATACAATGAGCAGTTCTTC
CDR3 protein: CASSYNAPSAGLYNEQFF
J gene: TRBJ2-1
V gene: TRBV19
clone size: NA
D gene: NA

CDR3 DNA: TGCAGCGTTACGCCTACTAGCGGCTCCTACAATGAGCAGTTCTTC
CDR3 protein: CSVTPTSGSYNEQFF
J gene: TRBJ2-1
V gene: TRBV29-1
clone size: few
D gene: TRBD2

CDR3 DNA: TGTGCCTGGAGTGTAAGGTTGGAGGCAGATACGCAGTATTTT
CDR3 protein: CAWSVRLEADTQYF
J gene: TRBJ2-3
V gene: TRBV30
clone size: NA
D gene: NA

CDR3 DNA: TGTGCCAGTAAGGCAGGCCCTGGGGCCAACGTCCTGACTTTC
CDR3 protein: CASKAGPGANVLTF
J gene: TRBJ2-6
V gene: TRBV19
clone size: NA
D gene: NA

CDR3 DNA: TGTGCCAGCACCCCGACGGGGAACACCTACGAGCAGTACTTC
CDR3 protein: CASTPTGNTYEQYF
J gene: TRBJ2-7
V gene: TRBV6-5
clone size: few
D gene: NA

CDR3 DNA: TGTGCCAGTGCAGAAACAGATACGCAGTATTTT
CDR3 protein: CASAETDTQYF
J gene: TRBJ2-3
V gene: TRBV19
clone size: NA
D gene: NA

CDR3 DNA: TGCAGTGCTAGTCTCTTGTCGGAGCAGTTCTTC
CDR3 protein: CSASLLSEQFF
J gene: TRBJ2-1
V gene: TRBV20-1
clone size: few
D gene: NA

CDR3 DNA: TGTGCCAGCAGTTCTACAGGGAATACGGAGCAGTTCTTC
CDR3 protein: CASSSTGNTEQFF
J gene: TRBJ2-1
V gene: TRBV27
clone size: NA
D gene: NA

CDR3 DNA: TGTGCCAGCAGACAGCGACTAGCCGATTACAATGAGCAGTTCTTC
CDR3 protein: CASRQRLADYNEQFF
J gene: TRBJ2-1
V gene: TRBV13
clone size: NA
D gene: TRBD2

CDR3 DNA: TGCGCCAGCACCGGGACTAGCGGCAACAATGAGCAGTTCTTC
CDR3 protein: CASTGTSGNNEQFF
J gene: TRBJ2-1
V gene: TRBV5-1
clone size: NA
D gene: TRBD2

CDR3 DNA: TGTGCCAGCAGTCCCGGAGATAGCAATCAGCCCCAGCATTTT
CDR3 protein: CASSPGDSNQPQHF
J gene: TRBJ1-5
V gene: TRBV27
clone size: NA
D gene: NA

CDR3 DNA: TGTGCCAGCAGTCTCGACAGGCCCTACGAGCAGTACTTC
CDR3 protein: CASSLDRPYEQYF
J gene: TRBJ2-7
V gene: TRBV6-1
clone size: NA
D gene: NA

CDR3 DNA: TGTGCCAGCGCACGACAGGGGATCTATGGCTACACCTTC
CDR3 protein: CASARQGIYGYTF
J gene: TRBJ1-2
V gene: TRBV7-9
clone size: NA
D gene: TRBD1

CDR3 DNA: TGTGCCAGTCGGTCAGGGAGCACAGATACGCAGTATTTT
CDR3 protein: CASRSGSTDTQYF
J gene: TRBJ2-3
V gene: TRBV19
clone size: NA
D gene: NA

CDR3 DNA: TGTGCCAGCAGTTACGCGGGAGTGAACACCGGGGAGCTGTTTTTT
CDR3 protein: CASSYAGVNTGELFF
J gene: TRBJ2-2
V gene: TRBV6-6
clone size: NA
D gene: TRBD2

CDR3 DNA: TGTGCCAGCAGTTTATATAGTGAGTATCGGACAGGGGATGTAAGTGAAGCTTTCTTT
CDR3 protein: CASSLYSEYRTGDVSEAFF
J gene: TRBJ1-1
V gene: TRBV27
clone size: once
D gene: TRBD1

CDR3 DNA: TGTGCCAGCAGTTCATCGGGAGTGGGGGAGCAGTACTTC
CDR3 protein: CASSSSGVGEQYF
J gene: TRBJ2-7
V gene: TRBV6-5
clone size: NA
D gene: NA

CDR3 DNA: TGTGCCAGCAGACAGGGGTTCAATCAGCCCCAGCATTTT
CDR3 protein: CASRQGFNQPQHF
J gene: TRBJ1-5
V gene: TRBV27
clone size: NA
D gene: TRBD1

CDR3 DNA: TGCAGCGTTGAAGAAAGGGTTAGCTCAGGGCCCTTTGGCTCCTACGAGCAGTACTTC
CDR3 protein: CSVEERVSSGPFGSYEQYF
J gene: TRBJ2-7
V gene: TRBV29-1
clone size: NA
D gene: NA

CDR3 DNA: TGCGCCAGCAGCTTGAGGGGGGGCACTGAAGCTTTCTTT
CDR3 protein: CASSLRGGTEAFF
J gene: TRBJ1-1
V gene: TRBV5-1
clone size: few
D gene: NA

CDR3 DNA: TGTGCCAGCAGCGATGAGCGGGAGGGACCAGAGACCCAGTACTTC
CDR3 protein: CASSDEREGPETQYF
J gene: TRBJ2-5
V gene: TRBV5-4
clone size: NA
D gene: TRBD2

CDR3 DNA: TGTGCCAGTAGTATAACAGGGGGGAATCAGCCCCAGCATTTT
CDR3 protein: CASSITGGNQPQHF
J gene: TRBJ1-5
V gene: TRBV19
clone size: NA
D gene: TRBD1

CDR3 DNA: TGTGCCAGCAGCGCACAGACTAATGAAAAACTGTTTTTT
CDR3 protein: CASSAQTNEKLFF
J gene: TRBJ1-4
V gene: TRBV11-2
clone size: few
D gene: NA

CDR3 DNA: TGTGCCAGTAGTATAGGACAGGGGGCATTATACACTGAAGCTTTCTTT
CDR3 protein: CASSIGQGALYTEAFF
J gene: TRBJ1-1
V gene: TRBV19
clone size: few
D gene: TRBD1

CDR3 DNA: TGTGCCTGGAGAGAGACAGGGGGATCTGGGGCCAACGTCCTGACTTTC
CDR3 protein: CAWRETGGSGANVLTF
J gene: TRBJ2-6
V gene: TRBV30
clone size: NA
D gene: TRBD1

CDR3 DNA: TGTGCCAGCAGCGTCCGCGACAGGCTGGCTGGGGAGGAAGCTTTCTTT
CDR3 protein: CASSVRDRLAGEEAFF
J gene: TRBJ1-1
V gene: TRBV7-9
clone size: NA
D gene: NA

CDR3 DNA: TGCGCCAGCAGCCGACAGGGAGTTTCGTCCTACGAGCAGTACTTC
CDR3 protein: CASSRQGVSSYEQYF
J gene: TRBJ2-7
V gene: TRBV4-1
clone size: NA
D gene: TRBD1

CDR3 DNA: TGTGCCAGCAGCTTAGGAAGGGGGGAGGGCCTTCAAGAGACCCAGTACTTC
CDR3 protein: CASSLGRGEGLQETQYF
J gene: TRBJ2-5
V gene: TRBV11-3
clone size: NA
D gene: NA

CDR3 DNA: TGTGCCAGCAGTTCTTTGACTAGCGGGTTTCACACAGATACGCAGTATTTT
CDR3 protein: CASSSLTSGFHTDTQYF
J gene: TRBJ2-3
V gene: TRBV28
clone size: NA
D gene: TRBD2